These 11 T cell receptor beta chains originate from one sample sequenced in a study of blood T cell repertoires in COVID-19. Measured with immunoSEQ multiplex PCR; TCRdb has only the in-frame clones, and not every one. The table records about 260,000 clones, about 89% of them present only once. Sequencing input: peripheral blood. The source is a woman aged 50 to 60 with acute or convalescent COVID-19.

In DNA form, the CDR3 reads TGTGCCAGCAGCCAAGTGGTGGGCAGGGGCACTGAAGCTTTCTTT. Protein sequence: CASSQVVGRGTEAFF. The V gene is TRBV3-1 (or the pseudogene TRBV3-2), the J gene TRBJ1-1; TRBD1 is a possible D gene (6 bases). Germline assignment: CDR1 LGHDT and CDR2 YNNKEL (reference sequence). The CDR3 sequence is 15 residues long. Trimming cost V 1 base and J 4 bases, with 13 bases left between them.

This rearrangement joins TRBV2 to TRBJ1-1; D remains unclear. Germline V gene data show CDR1 as SNHLY and CDR2 as FYNNEI. The V end was cut by 4 bases, the J end by 7 bases, with 13 bases between. This CDR3 comprises 13 residues. CDR3 sequence: CASSVTVSVEAFF. Written as DNA, the CDR3 is TGTGCCAGCAGTGTTACGGTTTCGGTTGAAGCTTTCTTT.

The CDR3 bases are TGTGCCAGCAGTTACTCGCGGGGACTAGCGGGAGGACATACGCAGTATTTT. This gives the protein CASSYSRGLAGGHTQYF. The V gene is TRBV6-2 or TRBV6-3, the J gene TRBJ2-3, with TRBD2 matching 15 bases. V lost 0 bases, J lost 7 bases, and 5 bases stayed unmatched. This CDR3 is built from 17 residues. Germline V gene sequence: CDR1 MNHEY, CDR2 SVGEGT.

CDR3 loop: CASSLLGSSYNSPLHF. The CDR3 DNA follows: TGCGCCAGCAGCTTGTTGGGGAGCTCCTATAATTCACCCCTCCACTTT. The chain employs TRBV5-1 and TRBJ1-6, with unresolved D. V was clipped by 1 base and J by 0 bases, with 8 bases between them. CDR3 size: 16 residues. CDR1 and CDR2 from the germline V gene are SGHRS and YFSETQ.

The rearrangement links TRBV6-5 to TRBJ2-1, with D perhaps matching TRBD1 (5 bases). In germline, CDR1 is MNHEY, CDR2 SVGAGI. The ends were cut back, 5 bases at V and 5 bases at J, with 13 bases in the middle. This CDR3 comprises 14 residues. Here the CDR3 reads CASSPLGRDNEQFF. The CDR3 DNA is TGTGCCAGCAGTCCCCTGGGCAGGGACAATGAGCAGTTCTTC.

The chain couples TRBV7-3 to TRBJ1-1; TRBD1 agrees at 9 bases. CDR1 and CDR2 (germline): SGHTA, FQGTGA. The trim removed 5 bases at V and 4 bases at J, leaving 11 bases unmatched. The CDR3 consists of 16 residues. CDR3 amino acids: CASSPKQGAKPTEAFF. DNA for the CDR3: TGTGCCAGCAGCCCCAAACAGGGGGCTAAGCCCACTGAAGCTTTCTTT.

Turning to this clone: The same CDR3 arises from other DNA sequences in this sample as well. The chain joins TRBV2 to TRBJ1-2, with 8 bases identical to TRBD1. Trimming cost V 6 bases and J 2 bases; bases outside gene matches: 5. This CDR3 spans 14 amino acids. Germline CDR1 is SNHLY and CDR2 is FYNNEI. CDR3 loop: CASRGTGGNYGYTF. CDR3 DNA sequence: TGTGCCAGCAGGGGGACAGGAGGAAACTATGGCTACACCTTC.

The V and J genes are TRBV25-1 and TRBJ2-7; 12 nucleotides align to TRBD2. The trim removed 2 bases at V and 4 bases at J, leaving 0 bases unmatched. The CDR3 sequence is 14 residues long. The germline V gene encodes CDR1 MGHDK and CDR2 SYGVNS. CDR3 coding DNA: TGTGCCAGCAGTGAAACTAGCGGGAGGTACGAGCAGTACTTC. Protein sequence: CASSETSGRYEQYF.

The chain joins TRBV5-1 to TRBJ1-6, with TRBD1 identical over 7 bases. J gave up 8 bases and V 8 bases, and 10 bases lay outside the gene matches. Germline assignment: CDR1 SGHRS and CDR2 YFSETQ. This CDR3 has 14 residues. The CDR3 DNA sequence: TGCGCCAGTCGCAGGGGGTCTGGCGATTCACCCCTCCACTTT. As protein: CASRRGSGDSPLHF.

This clone has only a few counts. The chain has TRBV27 and TRBJ2-7, with 11 bases that match TRBD2. The CDR3 consists of 17 residues. Germline CDR1 and CDR2: MNHEY and SMNVEV (reference sequence). V lost 3 bases, J lost 2 bases, and 9 bases stayed unmatched. CDR3 loop: CASSFRLAGTLAYEQYF. The CDR3 coding sequence is TGTGCCAGCAGTTTTAGACTAGCGGGGACGCTTGCCTACGAGCAGTACTTC.

This chain connects TRBV5-1 to TRBJ2-1; TRBD1 aligns across 7 bases. Germline V gene lookup returns CDR1 SGHRS and CDR2 YFSETQ. J lost 0 bases, V lost 0 bases, and 0 bases had no gene match. CDR3 size: 15 residues. This CDR3 is CASSLGQGSYNEQFF. DNA of the CDR3: TGCGCCAGCAGCTTGGGACAGGGCTCCTACAATGAGCAGTTCTTC.